This T cell receptor (beta chain) is drawn from a study of coeliac disease. For the study at large: Coeliac patients had newly diagnosed active disease, refractory type I disease, or gluten-free diet control.

Concerning this clone: Its antigen is not identified.

Germline CDR1 reads ENHRY; CDR2 reads SYGVKD. Between the trimmed V and J ends, which lost 0 bases and 5 bases, there was a span of 16 bases. The CDR3 extends over 16 amino acids. Generated by immunoSEQ multiplex PCR, the TCRdb table keeps only in-frame clones and is missing some. This sample carries more than 7,500 clones, 57% of them seen once, and the ten largest clones take roughly 9.8%. Study findings and constraints: The authors considered this approach unsuitable for unbiased detection of gliadin-specific T cells.

Sequences were obtained from intraepithelial lymphocytes from the gut. The TCR sequence derives from a woman between 55 and 75 years old with celiac disease. The rearrangement joins TRBV10-3 to TRBJ2-5; tentative D call: TRBD1 (5 bases). The DNA of the CDR3 is TGTGCCATCAGTGAGTCGAGTAGTGGGGCCGGGGAGACCCAGTACTTC. Amino acid sequence: CAISESSSGAGETQYF.